This T cell receptor (beta chain) is from a study of blood T cell repertoires in COVID-19. Generated by immunoSEQ multiplex PCR, the TCRdb table keeps only in-frame clones and is missing some. This repertoire shows 72,000 or so clones, approximately 86% found once; its top ten account for roughly 13%. The V segment lost 0 bases and the J segment 4 bases; nucleotides outside the gene matches: 9. This CDR3 is 16 amino acids long. Germline V gives CDR1 SGHDN, CDR2 FVKESK. Sequencing was done on a sample of peripheral blood. This chain uses TRBV14 with TRBJ2-7; 7 nucleotides agree with TRBD1. This TCR derives from an older woman with acute or convalescent COVID-19. The CDR3 sequence: CASSQDLGTAIYEQYF. The CDR3 DNA reads as TGTGCCAGCAGCCAAGATCTCGGGACAGCCATTTACGAGCAGTACTTC.